The present TCR beta chain was sequenced within a study of cytomegalovirus exposure and HLA in healthy donors. As for the study in general: Most donors, 80% to 90% of approximately 400 genotyped, fell in the Caucasian-associated ancestry cluster.

The PCR ran on 60 Vbeta and 13 Jbeta primers. Produced via immunoSEQ multiplex PCR; TCRdb's table is partial and in-frame only. Seen in this sample are 49,000 or so clones; the ten most common clones hold 25% to 30%. Germline loops: CDR1 SGDLS, CDR2 YYNGEE. V lost 0 bases and J lost 1, with 13 bases in between. The CDR3 runs 16 residues. Findings of the study overall: One variant, a missense change in DCLRE1C, was linked in a later analysis to TCR beta V- and J-gene trimming. Follow-up analysis seemed to connect common viral pathogens with several of the most significant clusters identified.

As for this clone: Its target is unknown.

The V call is TRBV9, the J call TRBJ1-1, with D maybe TRBD1 (6 bases). Sequencing was done on a sample of PBMCs. This sequence was found in a man aged 35 to 55 in good health and CMV-seropositive. CDR3 coding DNA: TGTGCCAGCAGCGTAGGGGGGGGCAGGAAGAACACTGAAGCTTTCTTT. Encoded protein: CASSVGGGRKNTEAFF.